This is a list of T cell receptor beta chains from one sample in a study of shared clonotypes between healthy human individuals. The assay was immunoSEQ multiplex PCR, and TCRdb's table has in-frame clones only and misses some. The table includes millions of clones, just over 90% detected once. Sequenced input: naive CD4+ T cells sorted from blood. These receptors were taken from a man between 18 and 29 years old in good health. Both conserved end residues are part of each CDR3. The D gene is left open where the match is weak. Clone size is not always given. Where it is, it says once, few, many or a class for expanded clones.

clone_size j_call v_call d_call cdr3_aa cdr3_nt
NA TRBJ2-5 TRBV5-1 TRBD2 CASSLERREMGETQYF TGCGCCAGCAGCTTGGAAAGGCGGGAGATGGGGGAGACCCAGTACTTC
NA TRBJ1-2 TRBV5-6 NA CASSRGPDYGYTF TGTGCCAGCAGCCGAGGACCAGACTATGGCTACACCTTC
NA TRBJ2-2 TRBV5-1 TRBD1 CASSPGTGDTGELFF TGCGCCAGCAGCCCGGGGACAGGGGATACCGGGGAGCTGTTTTTT
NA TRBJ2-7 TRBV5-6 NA CASSLAWGVAYEQYF TGTGCCAGCAGCTTGGCCTGGGGGGTGGCCTACGAGCAGTACTTC
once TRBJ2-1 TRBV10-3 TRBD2 CAISPGTSGRAVNEQFF TGTGCCATCAGTCCCGGGACTAGCGGGAGGGCCGTCAATGAGCAGTTCTTC
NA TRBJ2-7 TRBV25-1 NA CASGGRRAALVYEQYF TGTGCCAGCGGGGGGCGACGGGCAGCATTAGTCTACGAGCAGTACTTC
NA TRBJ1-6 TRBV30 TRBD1 CAWTLTGGDNSPLHF TGTGCCTGGACTTTGACAGGGGGCGACAATTCACCCCTCCACTTT
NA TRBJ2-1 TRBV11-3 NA CASSISWGLYNEQFF TGTGCCAGCAGCATCAGTTGGGGGCTGTACAATGAGCAGTTCTTC
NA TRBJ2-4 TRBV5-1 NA CASSLGSTGAKNIQYF TGCGCCAGCAGCTTGGGGTCAACGGGTGCCAAAAACATTCAGTACTTC
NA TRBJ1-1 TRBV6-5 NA CASSYKLDTEAFF TGTGCCAGCAGTTACAAACTCGACACTGAAGCTTTCTTT
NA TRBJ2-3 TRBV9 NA CASSVAGQTDTQYF TGTGCCAGCAGCGTAGCTGGCCAGACAGATACGCAGTATTTT
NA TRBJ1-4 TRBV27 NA CASSPRWNEKLFF TGTGCCAGCAGTCCCAGATGGAATGAAAAACTGTTTTTT
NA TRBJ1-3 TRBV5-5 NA CASSFQGYGNTIYF TGTGCCAGCAGCTTTCAGGGTTACGGAAACACCATATATTTT
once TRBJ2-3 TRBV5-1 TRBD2 CASSFTSGRSTDTQYF TGCGCCAGCAGCTTTACTAGCGGGAGAAGCACAGATACGCAGTATTTT
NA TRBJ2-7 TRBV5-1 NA CASKGDVKPYEQYF TGCGCCAGCAAGGGGGACGTGAAACCCTACGAGCAGTACTTC
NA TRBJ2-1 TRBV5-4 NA CASSLGGGVNEQFF TGTGCCAGCAGCTTGGGCGGAGGGGTAAATGAGCAGTTCTTC
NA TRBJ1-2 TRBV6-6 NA CASSSRDRDGYTF TGTGCCAGCAGTTCCCGGGACCGGGATGGCTACACCTTC
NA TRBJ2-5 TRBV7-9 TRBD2 CASSSREGQTETQYF TGTGCCAGCAGCTCTAGGGAGGGTCAAACAGAGACCCAGTACTTC
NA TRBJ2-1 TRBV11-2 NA CASTDLSFSYNEQFF TGTGCCAGCACGGACTTATCCTTCTCCTACAATGAGCAGTTCTTC
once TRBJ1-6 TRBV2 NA CASSEGAYYNSPLHF TGTGCCAGCAGTGAGGGGGCTTACTATAATTCACCCCTCCACTTT
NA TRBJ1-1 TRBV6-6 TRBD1 CASSYSDRGNTEAFF TGTGCCAGCAGTTACTCGGACAGGGGAAACACTGAAGCTTTCTTT